These 27 T cell receptor beta chains were all obtained from the same sample, sequenced in a study of identical twins. TCRdb reprocessed the 5' RACE reads via MiXCR and lists one record per CDR3 protein. The table shows 450,000 or so distinct CDR3 sequences, with 24% occurring only once. The same data also went into a second study, on T cells expressing NK-cell markers.

The source material was CD4+ T cells sorted from blood. The source is a woman under 30 in good health.

This chain uses TRBV11-2 with TRBJ2-7; D possibly corresponds to TRBD1 (6 bases). In germline, CDR1 is SGHAT, CDR2 FQNNGV. Trimming shortened V by 0 bases and J by 2 bases, and 8 bases separated the two germline ends. The CDR3 loop spans 14 amino acids. CDR3 loop: CASSLESGAYEQYF. CDR3 coding DNA: TGTGCCAGCAGCTTAGAGTCAGGGGCCTACGAGCAGTACTTC.

This chain joins TRBV10-3 and TRBJ2-5, with D possibly TRBD2 on 6 matching bases. The CDR3 is 13 amino acids. The germline V gene has CDR1 ENHRY and CDR2 SYGVKD. Trimming pared 0 bases from V and 5 bases from J, leaving 7 bases between. The CDR3 coding sequence is TGTGCCATCAGTGAGTCGGGGAGGGAGACCCAGTACTTC. Protein: CAISESGRETQYF.

The chain combines TRBV5-1 with TRBJ2-5; 7 bases fit TRBD2. The V gene's germline CDR1 is SGHRS and CDR2 YFSETQ. This CDR3 spans 15 amino acids. V lost 5 bases, J lost 1 base, and 8 bases stayed unmatched. This CDR3 reads CASSRGGSGQETQYF. Written as DNA, the CDR3 is TGCGCCAGCAGTCGCGGGGGTTCGGGCCAAGAGACCCAGTACTTC.

This clonotype was detected only a few times. The V call is TRBV5-1, the J call TRBJ1-2; possibly TRBD1 for D (6 bases). Trimming cost V 4 bases and J 2 bases, with 12 bases left between them. This CDR3 region has 14 residues. The germline gives CDR1 SGHRS, CDR2 YFSETQ. CDR3 residues: CASSDVQGNYGYTF. CDR3 DNA sequence: TGCGCCAGCAGCGACGTCCAGGGGAACTATGGCTACACCTTC. The full variable domain, in which reference TRBV5-1 and TRBJ1-2 provide the parts outside the CDR3, is KAGVTQTPRYLIKTRGQQVTLSCSPISGHRSVSWYQQTPGQGLQFLFEYFSETQRNKGNFPGRFSGRQFSNSRSEMNVSTLELGDSALYLCASSDVQGNYGYTFGSGTRLTVV.

This clonotype occurred many times. V gene TRBV15 combines with J gene TRBJ1-1, with D possibly TRBD1 on 5 matching bases. The V end was cut by 1 base, the J end by 7 bases, with 10 bases between. The CDR3 has 13 amino acids. Germline CDR1 LNHNV, CDR2 YYDKDF (reference sequence). The DNA for the CDR3 is TGTGCCACCAGCAGAGGAGGGACGTTTGAAGCTTTCTTT. Protein sequence: CATSRGGTFEAFF.

V gene TRBV6-5 combines with J gene TRBJ2-5, with D maybe TRBD2 (6 bases). The CDR3 sequence is 15 residues long. V dropped 2 bases and J dropped 5 bases, with 15 bases sitting between them. The germline V gene encodes CDR1 MNHEY and CDR2 SVGAGI. The DNA of the CDR3 is TGTGCCAGCAGTTACATGGGGGAGGCGACCGAGACCCAGTACTTC. It encodes CASSYMGEATETQYF.

The genes are TRBV6-1 and TRBJ2-2, with 8 bases that match TRBD2. This CDR3 has 16 amino acids. Germline V CDR1 and CDR2: MNHNS, SASEGT. J was trimmed by 8 bases and V by 6 bases; bases with no gene match: 14. This chain's CDR3 is CASSPLAGPTAGELFF. CDR3 bases: TGTGCCAGCAGCCCATTAGCGGGACCTACCGCGGGGGAGCTGTTTTTT.

This clonotype came up a few times. This chain joins TRBV20-1 and TRBJ2-2; TRBD2 aligns across 8 bases. The CDR3 runs to 14 residues. The V gene end was trimmed by 3 bases and the J gene end by 6 bases; junction bases not matched to a gene: 6. Germline values: CDR1 DFQATT, CDR2 SNEGSKA (reference sequence). The CDR3 sequence is CSARPGGEAGELFF. In nucleotides, the CDR3 is TGCAGTGCTAGGCCGGGGGGGGAAGCCGGGGAGCTGTTTTTT.

The chain uses TRBV7-8 and TRBJ2-5, with 16 bases that match TRBD2. Germline CDR1 is SGHVS and CDR2 is FQNEAQ. The J segment lost 7 bases and the V segment lost 5 bases, leaving 16 bases of the junction unmatched. The CDR3 runs 19 residues. The CDR3 region is CASSLTIGTSGRALVTQYF. DNA for the CDR3: TGTGCCAGCAGCCTGACTATAGGGACTAGCGGGAGGGCCCTCGTGACCCAGTACTTC.

A few counts support this clonotype. This sequence joins TRBV27 and TRBJ2-7; possible D gene TRBD2, 5 bases. The CDR3 loop spans 15 amino acids. In germline, CDR1 is MNHEY, CDR2 SMNVEV (reference sequence). Deletions cut 3 bases from V and 3 bases from J, with 15 bases between. CDR3 nucleotides: TGTGCCAGCAGTTTGGAACGGGGTCATGGCTACGAGCAGTACTTC. Protein: CASSLERGHGYEQYF.

The V gene is TRBV19, the J gene TRBJ2-3, with TRBD2 identical over 12 bases. This CDR3 comprises 16 residues. Germline CDR1 and CDR2: LNHDA and SQIVND (reference sequence). After removal of 6 bases from V and 2 bases from J, the junction contained 6 bases not matched to a gene. CDR3 nucleotide sequence: TGTGCCAGTAGCGCGGGACTAGCGGGCAACACAGATACGCAGTATTTT. Translated, it gives CASSAGLAGNTDTQYF. Together with reference TRBV19 and TRBJ2-3, the CDR3 gives the full variable domain: DGGITQSPKYLFRKEGQNVTLSCEQNLNHDAMYWYRQDPGQGLRLIYYSQIVNDFQKGDIAEGYSVSREKKESFPLTVTSAQKNPTAFYLCASSAGLAGNTDTQYFGPGTRLTVL.

V is TRBV19 and J is TRBJ1-5; D may be TRBD1 (5 bases). V lost 7 bases, J lost 7 bases, and 20 bases lay in between. The CDR3 is 15 residues long. Germline CDR1 reads LNHDA; CDR2 reads SQIVND (reference sequence). The DNA for the CDR3 is TGTGCCAGTACCCCGGGACCGAAGTCTCACCAGCCCCAGCATTTT. Translated: CASTPGPKSHQPQHF.

The chain recombines TRBV18 with TRBJ1-1; D might be TRBD1 (6 bases). CDR3 length: 14 residues. Germline lookup yields CDR1 KGHSH and CDR2 LQKENI. V gave up 3 bases and J gave up 2 bases, with 10 bases separating them. The CDR3 sequence is CASSPGRGNTEAFF. CDR3 in DNA: TGTGCCAGCTCACCGGGCAGGGGAAACACTGAAGCTTTCTTT.

This clonotype was observed at least ten times. The rearrangement links TRBV29-1 to TRBJ2-3; the match to TRBD2 covers 8 bases. The J segment lost 3 bases and the V segment lost 1 base, leaving 6 bases of the junction unmatched. Per the germline V gene, CDR1 is SQVTM and CDR2 is ANQGSEA. The CDR3 is made up of 15 amino acids. The CDR3 DNA is TGCAGCGTTGAAGGACCCGGGGGGGGAACAGATACGCAGTATTTT. This codes for CSVEGPGGGTDTQYF.

The CDR3 loop is CASSPIPGRETQYF. The DNA for the CDR3 is TGCGCCAGCAGCCCCATCCCGGGCAGGGAGACCCAGTACTTC. The chain couples TRBV5-1 to TRBJ2-5, with no clear D. CDR3 length: 14 amino acids. The V gene lost 4 bases and the J gene lost 5 bases, with 15 bases spanning the gap. Per germline, CDR1 SGHRS and CDR2 YFSETQ.

This sequence joins TRBV12-3 or TRBV12-4 and TRBJ2-3; 11 bases line up with TRBD2. The junction had 20 bases not matched to a gene; V was cut back by 8 bases and J by 4 bases. This CDR3 region has 19 residues. CDR3 coding DNA: TGTGCCAGCTTCCTAGGGGGGACTAGCGGAAGAGGGGTTGCAGATACGCAGTATTTT. Its translation: CASFLGGTSGRGVADTQYF.

The chain joins TRBV6-1 to TRBJ2-3; D tentatively reads TRBD1 or TRBD2 (5 bases each). The germline V gene has CDR1 MNHNS and CDR2 SASEGT. The CDR3 loop spans 15 amino acids. V dropped 1 base and J dropped 11 bases, with 19 bases sitting between them. In DNA form, the CDR3 reads TGTGCCAGCAGTGAAGGGGGCTCGGGAAGCTGGGGGCAGTATTTT. It translates to CASSEGGSGSWGQYF.

V and J are TRBV6-1 and TRBJ2-7; TRBD2 is a possible D gene (6 bases). Germline assignment: CDR1 MNHNS and CDR2 SASEGT. Trimming removed 5 bases from V and 4 bases from J, with 12 bases in between. The CDR3 loop spans 13 amino acids. This CDR3 is CASSRSGGYEQYF. CDR3 DNA sequence: TGTGCCAGCAGTCGATCCGGGGGTTACGAGCAGTACTTC.

V usage is TRBV29-1 and J usage is TRBJ2-7; unclear D gene. Germline values: CDR1 SQVTM, CDR2 ANQGSEA. The CDR3 covers 11 residues. With 8 bases removed from V and 9 bases from J, the gap between germline ends came to 17 bases. CDR3 in amino acids: CSYSQAGPQYF. CDR3 bases: TGCAGCTATTCCCAAGCCGGGCCGCAGTACTTC.

J is TRBJ2-7 and V is TRBV6-2 or TRBV6-3; D assignment may be TRBD1 or TRBD2 (6 bases each). The germline CDR1 and CDR2 sequences are MNHEY and SVGEGT. CDR3 length: 15 residues. Between the trimmed V and J ends, which lost 6 bases and 3 bases, there was a span of 18 bases. CDR3 region: CASRGSGAFGYEQYF. For the CDR3, the DNA is TGTGCCAGCAGAGGTTCGGGGGCCTTCGGCTACGAGCAGTACTTC.

The CDR3 DNA is TGCAGTGCTACACATAAGACTTACGAGCAGTACTTC. Its protein product is CSATHKTYEQYF. The chain combines TRBV20-1 with TRBJ2-7; D is unresolved. CDR3 size: 12 residues. Trimming took off 4 bases at V and 4 bases at J, with 11 bases between the two ends. Germline CDR1 and CDR2: DFQATT and SNEGSKA (reference sequence).

The sample holds a few counts of this clonotype. V usage is TRBV20-1 and J usage is TRBJ2-2; D remains ambiguous. Between the trimmed V and J ends, which lost 3 bases and 5 bases, there was a span of 10 bases. CDR1 and CDR2 from the germline V gene are DFQATT and SNEGSKA (reference sequence). CDR3 length equals 13 residues. The CDR3 sequence is CSASRWDTGELFF. The CDR3 nucleotides are TGCAGTGCTAGTCGGTGGGATACCGGGGAGCTGTTTTTT.

The rearrangement uses TRBV15 and TRBJ1-1; D is unclear. This CDR3 contains 15 residues. V shed 5 bases and J shed 2 bases, with 15 bases lying between them. Per the germline V gene, CDR1 is LNHNV and CDR2 is YYDKDF (reference sequence). CDR3 in amino acids: CATSPRADINTEAFF. Written as DNA, the CDR3 is TGTGCCACCAGCCCCCGGGCAGACATTAACACTGAAGCTTTCTTT. Full variable domain (outside the CDR3, taken from reference TRBV15 and TRBJ1-1): DAMVIQNPRYQVTQFGKPVTLSCSQTLNHNVMYWYQQKSSQAPKLLFHYYDKDFNNEADTPDNFQSRRPNTSFCFLDIRSPGLGDTAMYLCATSPRADINTEAFFGQGTRLTVV.

This clonotype was detected only a few times. The genes are TRBV6-2 or TRBV6-3 and TRBJ2-4; D is unresolved. The CDR3 contains 14 residues. V dropped 5 bases and J dropped 4 bases, with 12 bases sitting between them. Germline V gives CDR1 MNHEY, CDR2 SVGEGT. The CDR3 DNA reads TGTGCCAGCAGTCCAGGCAGCATGAAAAACATTCAGTACTTC. Residues: CASSPGSMKNIQYF.

The chain joins TRBV12-3 or TRBV12-4 to TRBJ1-6; D is unresolved. The CDR3 is made up of 13 amino acids. V lost 0 bases and J 9 bases, leaving 6 bases between the germline ends. CDR3 in DNA: TGTGCCAGCAGTTTAGCCGAGGGTTCACCCCTCCACTTT. This codes for CASSLAEGSPLHF.

V usage is TRBV9 and J usage is TRBJ1-2, with D unresolved. Germline CDR1 is SGDLS and CDR2 is YYNGEE. CDR3 size: 12 residues. The V gene lost 4 bases and the J gene lost 5 bases, with 9 bases spanning the gap. In DNA form, the CDR3 reads TGTGCCAGCAGCCGGGTGTCTTATGGCTACACCTTC. Translated, it gives CASSRVSYGYTF.

The CDR3 nucleotides read TGCAGTGCTCGAGGACTAGCGGGAGGGTACGAGCAGTACTTC. Translating gives CSARGLAGGYEQYF. The chain recombines TRBV20-1 with TRBJ2-7; 15 positions agree with TRBD2. Germline V gene data show CDR1 as DFQATT and CDR2 as SNEGSKA (reference sequence). The CDR3 runs to 14 residues. V dropped 5 bases and J dropped 4; count of bases not matched to a gene: 3.